The 27 T cell receptor beta chains given below trace back to one sample, sequenced in a study of vaccination effects on CD4 cells after COVID-19. Ahead of sequencing, the ViraFEST assay grew antigen-specific CD4+ T cells using viral peptide pools. Researchers isolated CD4+ T cells once ten to eleven days of culture had elapsed. Nucleocapsid antibodies were negative in the vaccine recipients, who had never had SARS-CoV-2 infection. TCRdb's copy holds only in-frame clones and misses some; the assay was immunoSEQ multiplex PCR. This table holds about 23,000 clones, about 74% found once. Antigens of these TCRs are unknown. This material consisted of CD4+ T cells from PBMCs cultured with SARS-CoV-2 spike peptides, taken before COVID-19 vaccination. Receptors originate from a human donor who received a COVID-19 vaccine.

The CDR3, as DNA: TGTGCCAGCAGCTTCTTTACGGATCCCGTGACCCGCAATGAGCAGTTCTTC. It translates to CASSFFTDPVTRNEQFF. This chain connects TRBV11-2 to TRBJ2-1; D uncertain. Deletions cut 3 bases from V and 6 bases from J, with 21 bases between. Germline V gives CDR1 SGHAT, CDR2 FQNNGV. The CDR3 covers 17 residues.

The rearrangement uses TRBV6-5 and TRBJ1-5; D is unclear. CDR1 is MNHEY and CDR2 is SVGAGI in the germline V gene. Trimming shortened V by 0 bases and J by 7 bases, and 13 bases separated the two germline ends. This CDR3 is 15 amino acids long. In nucleotides, the CDR3 is TGTGCCAGCAGTTACTCTCGTAATAGAGGCCAGCCCCAGCATTTT. Protein: CASSYSRNRGQPQHF.

This clone was counted a few times. This chain uses TRBV3-1 (or the pseudogene TRBV3-2) with TRBJ1-2; D may be TRBD1 (5 bases). The CDR3 consists of 16 residues. The ends were cut back, 2 bases at V and 8 bases at J, with 21 bases in the middle. The germline V gene has CDR1 LGHDT and CDR2 YNNKEL (reference sequence). CDR3 nucleotide sequence: TGTGCCAGCAGCCAAACTCCCGAAGGGGTCGGGGAAGGCTACACCTTC. This sequence encodes CASSQTPEGVGEGYTF.

The chain has TRBV5-1 and TRBJ2-5; possibly TRBD1 or TRBD2 for D (6 bases each). The V gene lost 3 bases and the J gene lost 4 bases, with 13 bases spanning the gap. Germline V gene lookup returns CDR1 SGHRS and CDR2 YFSETQ. This CDR3 is 14 amino acids long. The CDR3 protein is CASSSQGGGETQYF. The CDR3 nucleotides are TGCGCCAGCAGCTCACAAGGGGGAGGAGAGACCCAGTACTTC.

The genes are TRBV11-3 and TRBJ2-1; tentatively, D is TRBD1 or TRBD2 (6 bases each). Trimming left V 0 bases short and J 5 bases short, with 14 bases between. The CDR3 consists of 16 residues. CDR1 and CDR2 from the germline V gene are SGHNT and YENEEA. The CDR3 spells CASSLEQGGVDNEQFF. In DNA, the CDR3 is TGTGCCAGCAGCTTAGAACAGGGAGGAGTAGACAATGAGCAGTTCTTC.

This sequence joins TRBV5-1 and TRBJ1-1; D is uncertain. V dropped 0 bases and J dropped 11 bases, with 14 bases sitting between them. The CDR3 has 13 amino acids. In germline, CDR1 is SGHRS, CDR2 YFSETQ. The CDR3 coding sequence is TGCGCCAGCAGCTTGGCCGGCAGGTCCGAGGCTTTCTTT. It codes for CASSLAGRSEAFF.

This chain uses TRBV18 with TRBJ1-5, with no clear D. V dropped 2 bases and J dropped 2 bases, with 7 bases sitting between them. This CDR3 is 14 amino acids long. Germline CDR1 KGHSH, CDR2 LQKENI. The CDR3 nucleotides are TGTGCCAGCTCACCAGGGCAGGGCAATCAGCCCCAGCATTTT. Protein sequence: CASSPGQGNQPQHF.

This clone was seen a handful of times. The rearrangement uses TRBV2 and TRBJ1-1; D unclear. Germline loops: CDR1 SNHLY, CDR2 FYNNEI. This CDR3 contains 13 residues. With 4 bases removed from V and 1 base from J, the gap between germline ends came to 7 bases. CDR3 DNA sequence: TGTGCCAGCAGTGTGGTGGAGAACACTGAAGCTTTCTTT. Translated: CASSVVENTEAFF. The entire variable domain, with the rest obtained from reference TRBV2 and TRBJ1-1, is as follows: EPEVTQTPSHQVTQMGQEVILRCVPISNHLYFYWYRQILGQKVEFLVSFYNNEISEKSEIFDDQFSVERPDGSNFTLKIRSTKLEDSAMYFCASSVVENTEAFFGQGTRLTVV.

The chain couples TRBV6-5 to TRBJ2-5; D is undetermined. The germline gives CDR1 MNHEY, CDR2 SVGAGI. The CDR3 totals 14 residues. V dropped 5 bases and J dropped 0 bases, with 10 bases sitting between them. In DNA, the CDR3 is TGTGCCAGCAGTCCGACTGGCCACCAAGAGACCCAGTACTTC. Translated, it gives CASSPTGHQETQYF.

This chain joins TRBV10-1 and TRBJ2-3; D gene unclear. This CDR3 spans 12 amino acids. The V end was cut by 5 bases, the J end by 9 bases, with 12 bases between. Germline CDR1 WNHNN, CDR2 SYGVQD (reference sequence). Here the CDR3 reads CASSRPKGTQYF. CDR3 in DNA: TGCGCCAGCAGTCGACCTAAAGGGACGCAGTATTTT.

This chain joins TRBV12-3 or TRBV12-4 and TRBJ2-3, with D hard to call. Trimming stripped 6 bases from V and 0 bases from J, with 7 bases between. The CDR3 consists of 13 residues. CDR3 sequence reads: CASSRQSTDTQYF. For the CDR3, the DNA is TGTGCCAGCAGCAGACAAAGCACAGATACGCAGTATTTT.

The chain is built from TRBV18 and TRBJ1-2; a possible D gene is TRBD1 (6 bases). This CDR3 is 13 amino acids long. Germline V gene data show CDR1 as KGHSH and CDR2 as LQKENI. The V and J ends lost 3 bases and 5 bases respectively, with 10 bases between them. The CDR3 is CASSPGQPYGYTF. The CDR3 DNA follows: TGTGCCAGCTCACCTGGACAGCCTTATGGCTACACCTTC.

The chain combines TRBV19 with TRBJ2-3, with a weak D call TRBD2 (7 bases). This CDR3 is built from 15 residues. Germline CDR1 reads LNHDA; CDR2 reads SQIVND (reference sequence). Trimming removed 8 bases at V and 7 bases at J, with 22 bases between. The CDR3 region is CASDQGGGLTHTQYF. For the CDR3, the DNA is TGTGCCAGTGACCAAGGGGGGGGGCTGACTCATACGCAGTATTTT.

The rearrangement links TRBV19 to TRBJ1-1; D unresolved. The CDR3 extends over 15 amino acids. The V gene lost 1 base and the J gene lost 3 bases, with 12 bases spanning the gap. Germline V gene sequence: CDR1 LNHDA, CDR2 SQIVND (reference sequence). CDR3 bases: TGTGCCAGTAGTATAGCTGCGGGTGTGGACACTGAAGCTTTCTTT. Its protein product is CASSIAAGVDTEAFF. Full variable domain (outside the CDR3, taken from reference TRBV19 and TRBJ1-1): DGGITQSPKYLFRKEGQNVTLSCEQNLNHDAMYWYRQDPGQGLRLIYYSQIVNDFQKGDIAEGYSVSREKKESFPLTVTSAQKNPTAFYLCASSIAAGVDTEAFFGQGTRLTVV.

This clone appeared a few times. The V and J genes are TRBV2 and TRBJ1-5; D remains ambiguous. V lost 1 base and J lost 0, with 4 bases in between. The CDR3 covers 14 residues. Germline assignment: CDR1 SNHLY and CDR2 FYNNEI. The CDR3 reads CASSEVSSNQPQHF. As DNA, the CDR3 is TGTGCCAGCAGTGAAGTTAGTAGCAATCAGCCCCAGCATTTT.

This chain uses TRBV28 with TRBJ2-7; a weak D match, TRBD1 (6 bases). Germline V gives CDR1 MDHEN, CDR2 SYDVKM. The CDR3 is 19 amino acids. V gave up 7 bases and J gave up 1 base, with 29 bases separating them. CDR3 sequence (DNA): TGTGCCAGCAACTTAGGGCGTAGGGGGATGGCGGCACTTTCCTACGAGCAGTACTTC. This sequence encodes CASNLGRRGMAALSYEQYF. Complete variable domain (other parts from reference TRBV28 and TRBJ2-7): DVKVTQSSRYLVKRTGEKVFLECVQDMDHENMFWYRQDPGLGLRLIYFSYDVKMKEKGDIPEGYSVSREKKERFSLILESASTNQTSMYLCASNLGRRGMAALSYEQYFGPGTRLTVT.

J is TRBJ2-7 and V is TRBV18, with TRBD1 identical over 11 bases. The CDR3 contains 18 residues. Germline V CDR1 and CDR2: KGHSH, LQKENI. With 4 bases clipped from V and 3 bases from J, the junction kept 14 bases outside the gene matches. The CDR3 loop is CASSLGQGANLALYEQYF. In nucleotides, the CDR3 is TGTGCCAGCTCACTAGGACAGGGGGCAAATCTTGCCCTCTACGAGCAGTACTTC.

The rearrangement uses TRBV19 and TRBJ1-5; 9 positions match TRBD1. This CDR3 spans 15 amino acids. Germline lookup yields CDR1 LNHDA and CDR2 SQIVND (reference sequence). Germline trimming cut 9 bases from V and 4 bases from J; bases unmatched to any gene: 10. CDR3 bases: TGTGCCAGCCGCCGGGACAGGGTCTCGAATCAGCCCCAGCATTTT. Protein sequence: CASRRDRVSNQPQHF.

V gene TRBV18 combines with J gene TRBJ1-2, with 10 bases lining up with TRBD1. Looked up from germline, CDR1 is KGHSH and CDR2 is LQKENI. CDR3 length: 16 amino acids. The V and J ends lost 0 bases and 5 bases, in that order; junction bases with no gene match: 6. CDR3 loop: CASSPPGQGDLYGYTF. For the CDR3, the DNA is TGTGCCAGCTCACCACCCGGACAGGGGGATTTGTATGGCTACACCTTC.

The gene calls are TRBV29-1 and TRBJ1-2, with TRBD1 as a possible D gene (5 bases). The V gene lost 5 bases and the J gene lost 4 bases, with 26 bases spanning the gap. The CDR3 is 17 residues long. The V gene's germline CDR1 is SQVTM and CDR2 ANQGSEA. In nucleotides, the CDR3 is TGCAGCGTTTTCGGTCAGCTGGGGCCTAATAAGGGCTATGGCTACACCTTC. Amino acids: CSVFGQLGPNKGYGYTF.

This clone was picked up one time. The chain combines TRBV11-2 with TRBJ1-4; D is possibly TRBD1 (6 bases). There are 14 residues in the CDR3. V dropped 5 bases and J dropped 8 bases, with 15 bases sitting between them. Germline values: CDR1 SGHAT, CDR2 FQNNGV. The chain's CDR3 is CASSVNRVGEKLFF. CDR3 DNA sequence: TGTGCCAGCAGCGTCAACAGGGTCGGGGAAAAACTGTTTTTT.

The J gene is TRBJ1-1, the V gene TRBV6-5, with TRBD1 identical over 7 bases. The length of the CDR3 is 13 residues. Losses at the gene ends were 5 bases for V and 3 bases for J; bases not matched to a gene: 3. CDR1 and CDR2 (germline): MNHEY, SVGAGI. The CDR3 coding sequence is TGTGCCAGCAGTCAACAGGGGTACACTGAAGCTTTCTTT. It specifies CASSQQGYTEAFF.

V and J are TRBV11-2 and TRBJ2-1; 7 nucleotides match TRBD2. This CDR3 comprises 18 residues. Germline-derived CDR1 and CDR2 are SGHAT and FQNNGV. Unmatched junction bases numbered 9, after V lost 1 base and J lost 0 bases. CDR3 nucleotides: TGTGCCAGCAGCTTAGTGTTTGGAACGGGGGGCTCCTACAATGAGCAGTTCTTC. As protein: CASSLVFGTGGSYNEQFF.

The rearrangement links TRBV19 to TRBJ2-3; TRBD2 matches 10 bases. The germline V gene encodes CDR1 LNHDA and CDR2 SQIVND (reference sequence). The CDR3 is made up of 19 amino acids. V trimming: 0 bases; J trimming: 5 bases; junction bases outside the gene matches: 14. The CDR3 protein is CASSIDGLAGDVFGDTQYF. In DNA form, the CDR3 reads TGTGCCAGTAGTATAGATGGGCTAGCGGGAGACGTCTTTGGAGATACGCAGTATTTT.

The chain joins TRBV2 to TRBJ2-7; no clear D. This CDR3 has 13 amino acids. Germline V gives CDR1 SNHLY, CDR2 FYNNEI. Trimming pared 3 bases from V and 3 bases from J, leaving 9 bases between. DNA of the CDR3: TGTGCCAGCAGTGAGTGGGAACGCTACGAGCAGTACTTC. It yields the protein CASSEWERYEQYF.

In DNA form, the CDR3 reads TGTGCCAGCAGCGGCACGGACAGGTCAAGCTCCTACGAGCAGTACTTC. This encodes CASSGTDRSSSYEQYF. The rearrangement joins TRBV13 to TRBJ2-7, with 7 bases matching TRBD1. After removal of 5 bases from V and 0 bases from J, the junction contained 10 bases not matched to a gene. Germline V CDR1 and CDR2: PRHDT, FYEKMQ (reference sequence). The CDR3 consists of 16 residues. Full variable domain (remainder filled in from reference TRBV13 and TRBJ2-7): AAGVIQSPRHLIKEKRETATLKCYPIPRHDTVYWYQQGPGQDPQFLISFYEKMQSDKGSIPDRFSAQQFSDYHSELNMSSLELGDSALYFCASSGTDRSSSYEQYFGPGTRLTVT.

This clone was seen a few times. This chain connects TRBV19 to TRBJ1-6; D ambiguous. This CDR3 spans 17 amino acids. Germline loops: CDR1 LNHDA, CDR2 SQIVND (reference sequence). V was cut by 3 bases and J by 7 bases, with 19 bases left in between. CDR3 loop: CASSMGRVYRFNSPLHF. CDR3 bases: TGTGCCAGTAGTATGGGAAGAGTATATAGGTTCAATTCACCCCTCCACTTT.